The clone carrying this T cell receptor (beta chain) has only one observation. No antigen is known for it. Germline V lookup: CDR1 MNHEY, CDR2 SVGEGT. Trimming cost V 4 bases and J 3 bases, with 19 bases left between them. This CDR3 is 16 amino acids long. This sample stems from a study of CD8 T cells in ankylosing spondylitis. Library preparation for TCR beta used quantitative 5'-RACE with molecular barcodes. One entry per CDR3 protein results from TCRdb running MiXCR on the 5' RACE reads. The sample yields around 150,000 distinct CDR3 sequences, 15% to 20% seen once. Study-level points and caveats: Significant enrichment of disease-linked clones was reportedly seen in matched ankylosing spondylitis synovial fluid.

The sequence was collected from a male donor with ankylosing spondylitis or in good health (not recorded which). Specimen: blood, either unsorted or a sorted T cell fraction (not recorded which). This chain connects TRBV6-2 or TRBV6-3 to TRBJ2-7; maybe TRBD2 (6 bases). The CDR3 is CASSSQLRGSSYEQYF. For the CDR3, the DNA is TGTGCCAGCAGTTCCCAACTACGGGGGTCTAGCTACGAGCAGTACTTC.